The clone carrying this T cell receptor beta chain was found a few times. Its antigen is currently unknown. This entry is derived from a study of T cell responses to AZD1222 COVID-19 vaccine. Study results and caveats: Reportedly, close to half of spike-specific TCRs are directed against unmutated variant regions. The peak T cell response came first, and repertoires were sampled only after it. Most donors were white British, females outnumbered males, and clonal diversity was possibly underestimated.

Generated by immunoSEQ multiplex PCR, the TCRdb table keeps only in-frame clones and is missing some. This table has some 120,000 clones, roughly 90% appearing once. The CDR3 sequence is 14 residues long. Trimming left V 0 bases short and J 8 bases short, with 11 bases between. CDR1 is SGHTA and CDR2 is FQGNSA in the germline V gene. The clonotype originates from an adult in good health. The rearrangement joins TRBV7-2 to TRBJ2-1; no reliable D call. Sample: peripheral blood, taken on day 0 of AZD1222 vaccination. CDR3 sequence: CASSLAWGSDEQFF. In DNA form, the CDR3 reads TGTGCCAGCAGCTTAGCATGGGGTTCGGATGAGCAGTTCTTC.